A single sample gave rise to the 6 T cell receptor beta chains below, sequenced in a study of blood T cell repertoires in COVID-19. The assay was immunoSEQ multiplex PCR, and TCRdb's table has in-frame clones only and misses some. Of 200,000 to 300,000 clones in the sample, 91% were seen once. What was sequenced was peripheral blood. These receptors were collected from a person aged 18-30 years with COVID-19, enrolled during active disease.

This chain uses TRBV27 with TRBJ1-4; no definite D call. Germline V gene data show CDR1 as MNHEY and CDR2 as SMNVEV (reference sequence). With 0 bases removed from V and 6 bases from J, the gap between germline ends came to 14 bases. CDR3 length equals 16 residues. DNA for the CDR3: TGTGCCAGCAGTTTATCGGCGAACCTCGGGGATGAAAAACTGTTTTTT. It codes for CASSLSANLGDEKLFF.

V gene TRBV5-1 combines with J gene TRBJ2-2, with D tentatively TRBD1 (5 bases). V was shortened by 0 bases and J by 5 bases, with 11 bases between the two germline ends. Germline lookup yields CDR1 SGHRS and CDR2 YFSETQ. The CDR3 has 15 amino acids. CDR3 DNA sequence: TGCGCCAGCAGCTTGGAAGGGGTGCGTACCGGGGAGCTGTTTTTT. Its translation is CASSLEGVRTGELFF.

Remarks on this clone: Within the sample, other DNA sequences also encode this same CDR3. The CDR3 coding sequence is TGTGCCAGCAGTCGTACAGGGTATAAAGAGACCCAGTACTTC. Translated: CASSRTGYKETQYF. The chain combines TRBV6-5 with TRBJ2-5; tentative D call: TRBD1 (6 bases). This CDR3 comprises 14 residues. Germline lookup yields CDR1 MNHEY and CDR2 SVGAGI. V lost 5 bases and J 3 bases, leaving 13 bases between the germline ends.

This sequence joins TRBV6-2 or TRBV6-3 and TRBJ2-2; a weak D match, TRBD1 (6 bases). Germline CDR1 MNHEY, CDR2 SVGEGT. CDR3 length equals 14 residues. V dropped 3 bases and J dropped 6 bases, with 11 bases sitting between them. The CDR3 loop reads CASSYLQGPGELFF. CDR3 bases: TGTGCCAGCAGTTATCTCCAGGGGCCCGGGGAGCTGTTTTTT.

This chain links TRBV25-1 with TRBJ2-7, with TRBD2 matching over 11 bases. V lost 3 bases to trimming and J lost 1 base; unmatched junction nucleotides: 2. Germline CDR1 reads MGHDK; CDR2 reads SYGVNS. The CDR3 runs to 15 residues. CDR3 amino acids: CASSEGTSGSYEQYF. In DNA form, the CDR3 reads TGTGCCAGCAGTGAGGGGACTAGCGGTTCCTACGAGCAGTACTTC.

V and J are TRBV5-1 and TRBJ2-3, with 12 bases lining up with TRBD1. Trimming cost V 4 bases and J 5 bases; bases outside gene matches: 8. In germline, CDR1 is SGHRS, CDR2 YFSETQ. The CDR3 has 16 amino acids. The DNA for the CDR3 is TGCGCCAGCAGCGGTTTGGGACAGGGGGCAGGAGATACGCAGTATTTT. Translating gives CASSGLGQGAGDTQYF. The full variable domain, its missing parts supplied by reference TRBV5-1 and TRBJ2-3, is KAGVTQTPRYLIKTRGQQVTLSCSPISGHRSVSWYQQTPGQGLQFLFEYFSETQRNKGNFPGRFSGRQFSNSRSEMNVSTLELGDSALYLCASSGLGQGAGDTQYFGPGTRLTVL.